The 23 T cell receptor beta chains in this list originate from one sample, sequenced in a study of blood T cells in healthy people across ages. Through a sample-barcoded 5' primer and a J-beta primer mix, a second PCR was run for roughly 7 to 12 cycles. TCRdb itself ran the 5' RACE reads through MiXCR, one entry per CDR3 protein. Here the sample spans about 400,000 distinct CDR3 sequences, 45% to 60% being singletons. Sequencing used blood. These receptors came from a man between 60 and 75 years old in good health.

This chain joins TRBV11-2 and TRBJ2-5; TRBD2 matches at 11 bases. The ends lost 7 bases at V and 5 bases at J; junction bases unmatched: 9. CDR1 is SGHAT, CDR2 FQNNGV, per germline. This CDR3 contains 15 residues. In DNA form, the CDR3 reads TGTGCCAGCACCCCAGGTAGCGGGAGGGCCGAGACCCAGTACTTC. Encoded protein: CASTPGSGRAETQYF.

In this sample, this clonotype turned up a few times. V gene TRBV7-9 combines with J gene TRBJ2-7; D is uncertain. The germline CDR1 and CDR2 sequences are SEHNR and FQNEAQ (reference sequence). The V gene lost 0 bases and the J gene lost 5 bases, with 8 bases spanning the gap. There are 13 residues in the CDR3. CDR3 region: CASSLARFNEQYF. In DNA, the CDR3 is TGTGCCAGCAGCTTAGCGAGGTTTAACGAGCAGTACTTC.

The CDR3 DNA sequence: TGTGCCAGCAGCTTAGAACCCATTACAGCCTACGAGCAGTACTTC. It is translated as CASSLEPITAYEQYF. The chain uses TRBV7-2 and TRBJ2-7; no definite D call. The CDR3 loop spans 15 amino acids. CDR1 and CDR2 from the germline V gene are SGHTA and FQGNSA. Trimming took off 1 base at V and 2 bases at J, with 12 bases between the two ends.

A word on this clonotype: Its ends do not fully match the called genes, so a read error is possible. The CDR3 is CATSENREGYTF. As DNA, the CDR3 is TGTGCCACCAGCGAAAACAGGGAGGGCTACACCTTC. The V gene is TRBV11-2, the J gene TRBJ1-2, with D perhaps TRBD1 (6 bases). Germline-derived CDR1 and CDR2 are SGHAT and FQNNGV. The CDR3 extends over 12 amino acids. Together with reference TRBV11-2 and TRBJ1-2, the CDR3 gives the full variable domain: EAGVAQSPRYKIIEKRQSVAFWCNPISGHATLYWYQQILGQGPKLLIQFQNNGVVDDSQLPKDRFSAERLKGVDSTLKIQPAKLEDSAVYLCATSENREGYTFGSGTRLTVV.

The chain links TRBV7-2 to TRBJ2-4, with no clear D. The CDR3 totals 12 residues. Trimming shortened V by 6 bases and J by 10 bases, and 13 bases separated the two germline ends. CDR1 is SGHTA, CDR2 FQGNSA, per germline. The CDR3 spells CASSLDGEIQYF. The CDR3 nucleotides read TGTGCCAGCAGTTTGGACGGAGAGATTCAGTACTTC.

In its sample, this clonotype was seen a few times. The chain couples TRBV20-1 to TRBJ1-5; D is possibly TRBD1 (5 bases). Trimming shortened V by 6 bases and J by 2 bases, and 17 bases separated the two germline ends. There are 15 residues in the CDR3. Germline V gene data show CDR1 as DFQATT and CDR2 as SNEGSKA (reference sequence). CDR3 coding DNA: TGCAGTGCCGTTGGGGCCGTGGGTGGCAATCAGCCCCAGCATTTT. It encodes CSAVGAVGGNQPQHF.

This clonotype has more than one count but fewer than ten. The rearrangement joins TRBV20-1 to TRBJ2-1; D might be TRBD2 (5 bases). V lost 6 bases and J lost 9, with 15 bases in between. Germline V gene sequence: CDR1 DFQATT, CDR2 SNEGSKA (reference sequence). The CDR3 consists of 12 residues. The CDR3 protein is CSAGPGAGEQFF. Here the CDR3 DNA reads TGCAGTGCCGGCCCCGGCGCGGGTGAGCAGTTCTTC.

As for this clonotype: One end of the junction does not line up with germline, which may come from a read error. DNA of the CDR3: TGCAGCACACTGCGTCGGACAGCCTACTATGGCCACACCTTC. It encodes CSTLRRTAYYGHTF. The V and J genes are TRBV29-1 and TRBJ1-2; a possible D gene is TRBD1 (6 bases). The germline gives CDR1 SQVTM, CDR2 ANQGSEA. The CDR3 has 14 amino acids.

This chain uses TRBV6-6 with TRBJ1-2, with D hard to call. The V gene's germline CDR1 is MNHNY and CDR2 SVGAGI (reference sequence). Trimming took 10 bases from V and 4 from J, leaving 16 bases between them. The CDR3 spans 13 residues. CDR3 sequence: CATLRGGSYGYTF. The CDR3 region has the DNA TGTGCCACCCTCCGAGGCGGGAGCTATGGCTACACCTTC.

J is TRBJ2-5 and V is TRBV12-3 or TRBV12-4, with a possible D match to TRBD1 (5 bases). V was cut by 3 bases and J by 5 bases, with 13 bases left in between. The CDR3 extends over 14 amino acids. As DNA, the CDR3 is TGTGCCAGCAGTTTTAGAAAAGGGGCCGAGACCCAGTACTTC. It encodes CASSFRKGAETQYF.

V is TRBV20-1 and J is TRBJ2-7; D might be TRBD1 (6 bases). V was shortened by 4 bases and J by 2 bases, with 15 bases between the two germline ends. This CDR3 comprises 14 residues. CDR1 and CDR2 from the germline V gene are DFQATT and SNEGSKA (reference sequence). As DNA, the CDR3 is TGCAGTGCTACCCCCCACAGGGACACCTACGAGCAGTACTTC. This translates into CSATPHRDTYEQYF.

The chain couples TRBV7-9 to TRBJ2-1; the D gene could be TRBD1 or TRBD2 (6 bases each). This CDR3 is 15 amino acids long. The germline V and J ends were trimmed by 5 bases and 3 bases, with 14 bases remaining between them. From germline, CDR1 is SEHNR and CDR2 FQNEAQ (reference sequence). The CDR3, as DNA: TGTGCCAGCAGCAACGGGGGACAAAACTACAATGAGCAGTTCTTC. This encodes CASSNGGQNYNEQFF.

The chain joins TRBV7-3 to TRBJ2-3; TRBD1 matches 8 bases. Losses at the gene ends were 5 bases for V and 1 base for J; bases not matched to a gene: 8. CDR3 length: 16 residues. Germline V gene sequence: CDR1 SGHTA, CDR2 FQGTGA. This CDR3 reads CASSTGQGRGTDTQYF. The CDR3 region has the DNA TGTGCCAGCAGCACCGGACAGGGTCGGGGCACAGATACGCAGTATTTT.

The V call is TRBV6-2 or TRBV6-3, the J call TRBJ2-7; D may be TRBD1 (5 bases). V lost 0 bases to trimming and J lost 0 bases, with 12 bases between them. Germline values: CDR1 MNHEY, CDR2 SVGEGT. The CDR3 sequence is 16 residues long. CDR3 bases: TGTGCCAGCAGTTACTCAGAAACAGGCCTCTCCTACGAGCAGTACTTC. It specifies CASSYSETGLSYEQYF.

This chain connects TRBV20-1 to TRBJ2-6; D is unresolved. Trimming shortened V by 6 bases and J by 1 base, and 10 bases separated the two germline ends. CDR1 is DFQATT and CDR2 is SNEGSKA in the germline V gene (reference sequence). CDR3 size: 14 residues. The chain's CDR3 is CSAPSGSGANVLTF. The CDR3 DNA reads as TGCAGTGCCCCCTCGGGTTCTGGGGCCAACGTCCTGACTTTC.

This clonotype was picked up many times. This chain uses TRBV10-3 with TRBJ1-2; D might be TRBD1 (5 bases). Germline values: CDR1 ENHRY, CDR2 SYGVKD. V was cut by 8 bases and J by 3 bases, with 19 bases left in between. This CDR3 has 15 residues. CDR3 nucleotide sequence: TGTGCCATCGGGGGAGCAGGGTCCTTAGACTATGGCTACACCTTC. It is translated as CAIGGAGSLDYGYTF.

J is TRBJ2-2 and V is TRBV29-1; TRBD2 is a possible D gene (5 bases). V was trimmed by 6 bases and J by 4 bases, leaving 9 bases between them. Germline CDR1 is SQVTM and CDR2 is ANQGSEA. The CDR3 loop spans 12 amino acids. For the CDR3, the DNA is TGCAGCGTAGGGAGTAGCACCGGGGAGCTGTTTTTT. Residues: CSVGSSTGELFF.

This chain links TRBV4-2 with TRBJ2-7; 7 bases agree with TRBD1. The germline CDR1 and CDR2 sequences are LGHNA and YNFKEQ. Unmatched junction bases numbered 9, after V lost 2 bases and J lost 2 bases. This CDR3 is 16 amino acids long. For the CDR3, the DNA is TGTGCCAGCAGCCAACATCGACAGGGACAGACCTACGAGCAGTACTTC. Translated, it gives CASSQHRQGQTYEQYF.

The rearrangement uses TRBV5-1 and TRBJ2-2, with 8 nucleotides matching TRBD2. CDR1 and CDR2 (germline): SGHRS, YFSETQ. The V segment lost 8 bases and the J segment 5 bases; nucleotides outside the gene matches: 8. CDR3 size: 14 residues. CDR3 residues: CASQIAGPTGELFF. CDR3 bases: TGCGCCAGTCAGATAGCGGGGCCTACCGGGGAGCTGTTTTTT.

The CDR3: CASREREAPYEQYF. CDR3 nucleotides: TGTGCCAGCAGGGAGCGGGAAGCACCCTACGAGCAGTACTTC. V and J are TRBV6-6 and TRBJ2-7; 7 positions match TRBD2. CDR3 size: 14 residues. The germline CDR1 and CDR2 sequences are MNHNY and SVGAGI (reference sequence). With V trimmed by 6 bases and J by 2 bases, 7 bases remained unmatched.

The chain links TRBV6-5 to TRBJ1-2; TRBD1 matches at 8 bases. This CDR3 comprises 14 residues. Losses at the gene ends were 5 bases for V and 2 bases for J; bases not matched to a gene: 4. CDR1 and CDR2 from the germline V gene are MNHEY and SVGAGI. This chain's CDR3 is CASSTRTGNYGYTF. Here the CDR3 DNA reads TGTGCCAGCAGTACCCGGACAGGGAACTATGGCTACACCTTC.

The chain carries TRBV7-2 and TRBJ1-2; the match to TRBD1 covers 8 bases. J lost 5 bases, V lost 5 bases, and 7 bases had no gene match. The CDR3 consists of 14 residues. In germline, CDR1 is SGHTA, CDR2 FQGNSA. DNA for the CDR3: TGTGCCAGCAGCCCCGGACAGGGCTTTTATGGCTACACCTTC. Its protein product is CASSPGQGFYGYTF.

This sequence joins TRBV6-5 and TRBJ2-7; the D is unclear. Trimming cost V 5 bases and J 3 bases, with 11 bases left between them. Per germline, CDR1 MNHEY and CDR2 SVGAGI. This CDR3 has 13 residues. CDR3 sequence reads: CASSHPFDYEQYF. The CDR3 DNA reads TGTGCCAGCAGTCACCCGTTTGACTACGAGCAGTACTTC.